What follows describes a single T cell receptor (beta chain). Distinct nucleotide sequences in the sample also encode this CDR3. This sample is part of a study of shared clonotypes between healthy human individuals. Genomic DNA of each subset was evenly split across several immunoSEQ plates. In the original analysis: Filtering differed because ImmunoSEQ produced junction-only sequences that carried no quality scores. Measured with immunoSEQ multiplex PCR; TCRdb has only the in-frame clones, and not every one. That table is the source of V, J and clone size, and D and trimming were worked out from the DNA. The repertoire holds 2,500,000 or so clones, with approximately 90% as singletons. Germline V CDR1 and CDR2: MDHEN, SYDVKM. The germline V and J ends were trimmed by 4 bases and 1 base, with 10 bases remaining between them. This CDR3 has 14 residues.

V usage is TRBV28 and J usage is TRBJ1-1; D might be TRBD1 (5 bases). This receptor was identified in a man between 18 and 29 years old in good health. Some clones in this sample may be carry-over from other donors' samples. Input material: naive CD4+ T cells from PBMCs. This sample's subset: CD45RA+ positively selected. The CDR3: CASSSGTANTEAFF. The CDR3, as DNA: TGTGCCAGCAGTTCCGGGACGGCGAACACTGAAGCTTTCTTT.